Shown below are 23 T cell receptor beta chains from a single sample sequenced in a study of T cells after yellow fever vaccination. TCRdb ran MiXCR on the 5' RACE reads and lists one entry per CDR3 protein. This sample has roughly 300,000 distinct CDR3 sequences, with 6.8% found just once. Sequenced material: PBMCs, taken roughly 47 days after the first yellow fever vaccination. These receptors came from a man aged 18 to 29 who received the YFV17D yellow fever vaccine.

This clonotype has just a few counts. The CDR3 region is CSARGTSGGVPGELFF. The CDR3 nucleotides read TGCAGTGCTAGAGGCACTAGCGGGGGGGTCCCCGGGGAGCTGTTTTTT. V is TRBV20-1 and J is TRBJ2-2, with 13 bases aligning to TRBD2. This CDR3 comprises 16 residues. Per germline, CDR1 DFQATT and CDR2 SNEGSKA (reference sequence). V was clipped by 1 base and J by 6 bases; unmatched bases: 5.

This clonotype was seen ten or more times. The CDR3 region is CASRLGHAQETQYF. The CDR3 nucleotides are TGTGCCAGCAGACTCGGACACGCTCAAGAGACCCAGTACTTC. This chain joins TRBV12-3 or TRBV12-4 and TRBJ2-5, with a tentative D call TRBD1 (5 bases). The CDR3 is made up of 14 amino acids. V shed 6 bases and J shed 2 bases, with 13 bases lying between them.

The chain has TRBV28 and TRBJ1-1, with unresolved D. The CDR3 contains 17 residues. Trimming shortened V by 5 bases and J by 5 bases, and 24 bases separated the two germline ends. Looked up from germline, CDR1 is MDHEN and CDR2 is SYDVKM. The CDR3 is CASSTSGGRGGRTEAFF. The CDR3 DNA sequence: TGTGCCAGCAGTACCTCCGGAGGGCGGGGAGGGAGGACTGAAGCTTTCTTT.

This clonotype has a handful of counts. Written as DNA, the CDR3 is TGCAGTGCTAGAGACGGGGGGGGAGGTATGGGGAGCTCCTACAATGAGCAGTTCTTC. Residues: CSARDGGGGMGSSYNEQFF. The chain carries TRBV20-1 and TRBJ2-1; 8 bases match TRBD2. From germline, CDR1 is DFQATT and CDR2 SNEGSKA (reference sequence). The V and J ends lost 0 bases and 0 bases, in that order; junction bases with no gene match: 13. CDR3 length: 19 residues.

The DNA of the CDR3 is TGTGCCAGCAGTTTTTTGCTAAACACCGGGGAGCTGTTTTTT. Its protein is CASSFLLNTGELFF. The chain employs TRBV27 and TRBJ2-2; D call uncertain. Germline V gene sequence: CDR1 MNHEY, CDR2 SMNVEV (reference sequence). This CDR3 comprises 14 residues. The V and J ends lost 3 bases and 2 bases respectively, with 7 bases between them.

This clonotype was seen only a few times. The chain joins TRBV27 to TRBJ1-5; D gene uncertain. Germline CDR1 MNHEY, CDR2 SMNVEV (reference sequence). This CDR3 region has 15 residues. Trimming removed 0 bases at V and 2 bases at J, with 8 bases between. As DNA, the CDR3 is TGTGCCAGCAGTTTATCCGCCCAGGGCAATCAGCCCCAGCATTTT. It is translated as CASSLSAQGNQPQHF.

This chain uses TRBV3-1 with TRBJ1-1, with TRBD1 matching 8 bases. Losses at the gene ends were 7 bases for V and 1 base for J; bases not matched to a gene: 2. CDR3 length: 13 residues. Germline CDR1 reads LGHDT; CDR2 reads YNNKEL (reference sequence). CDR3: CASTGQGNTEAFF. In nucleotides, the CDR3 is TGTGCCAGCACAGGACAGGGGAACACTGAAGCTTTCTTT.

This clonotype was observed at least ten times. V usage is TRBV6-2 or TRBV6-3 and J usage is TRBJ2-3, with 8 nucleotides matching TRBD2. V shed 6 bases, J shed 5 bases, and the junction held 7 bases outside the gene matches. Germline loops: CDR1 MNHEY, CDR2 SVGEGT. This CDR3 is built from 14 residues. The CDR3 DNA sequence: TGTGCCAGCAGACGGGGGGGCCTATTAGATACGCAGTATTTT. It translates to CASRRGGLLDTQYF.

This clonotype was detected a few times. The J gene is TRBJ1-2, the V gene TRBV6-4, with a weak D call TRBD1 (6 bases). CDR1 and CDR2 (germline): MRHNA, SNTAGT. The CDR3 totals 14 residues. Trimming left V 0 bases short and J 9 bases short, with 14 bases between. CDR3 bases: TGTGCCAGCAGTGACTCGATACAGGGCAAGAGCTACACCTTC. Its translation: CASSDSIQGKSYTF.

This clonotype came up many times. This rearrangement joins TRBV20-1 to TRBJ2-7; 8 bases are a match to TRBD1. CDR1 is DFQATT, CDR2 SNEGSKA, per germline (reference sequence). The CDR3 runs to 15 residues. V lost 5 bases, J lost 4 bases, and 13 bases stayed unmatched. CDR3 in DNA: TGCAGTGCTGAATGGGGTTCAGGGGGCGCTTACGAGCAGTACGTC. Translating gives CSAEWGSGGAYEQYV.

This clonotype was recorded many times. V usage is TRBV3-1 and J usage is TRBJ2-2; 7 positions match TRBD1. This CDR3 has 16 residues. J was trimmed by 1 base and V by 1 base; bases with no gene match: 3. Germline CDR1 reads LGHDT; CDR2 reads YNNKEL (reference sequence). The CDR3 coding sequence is TGTGCCAGCAGCCAAGGACAGGGTTGGAACACCGGGGAGCTGTTTTTT. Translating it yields CASSQGQGWNTGELFF.

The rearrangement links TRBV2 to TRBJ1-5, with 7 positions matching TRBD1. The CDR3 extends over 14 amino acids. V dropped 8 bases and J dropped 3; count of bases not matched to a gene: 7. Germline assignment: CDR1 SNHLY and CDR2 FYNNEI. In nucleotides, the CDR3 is TGTGCCAGCGATCCGGGACAGATCAATCAGCCCCAGCATTTT. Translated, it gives CASDPGQINQPQHF. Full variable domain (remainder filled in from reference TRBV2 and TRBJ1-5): EPEVTQTPSHQVTQMGQEVILRCVPISNHLYFYWYRQILGQKVEFLVSFYNNEISEKSEIFDDQFSVERPDGSNFTLKIRSTKLEDSAMYFCASDPGQINQPQHFGDGTRLSIL.

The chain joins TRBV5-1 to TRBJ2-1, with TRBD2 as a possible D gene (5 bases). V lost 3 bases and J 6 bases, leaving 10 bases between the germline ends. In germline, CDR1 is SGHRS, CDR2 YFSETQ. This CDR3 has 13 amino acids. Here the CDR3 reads CASSSEGLNEQFF. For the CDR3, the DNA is TGCGCCAGCAGCTCCGAAGGACTCAATGAGCAGTTCTTC.

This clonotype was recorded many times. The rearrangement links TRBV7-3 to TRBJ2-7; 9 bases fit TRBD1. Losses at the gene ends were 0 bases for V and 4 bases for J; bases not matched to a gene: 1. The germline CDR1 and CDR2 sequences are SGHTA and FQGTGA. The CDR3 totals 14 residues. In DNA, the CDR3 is TGTGCCAGCAGCTTAACGGGACAGGGTTACGAGCAGTACTTC. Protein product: CASSLTGQGYEQYF.

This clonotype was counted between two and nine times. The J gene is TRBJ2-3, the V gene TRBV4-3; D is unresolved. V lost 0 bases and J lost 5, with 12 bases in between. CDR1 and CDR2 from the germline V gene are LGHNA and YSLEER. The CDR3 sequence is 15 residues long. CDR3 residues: CASSQELLWGDTQYF. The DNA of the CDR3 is TGCGCCAGCAGCCAAGAGCTGCTTTGGGGAGATACGCAGTATTTT.

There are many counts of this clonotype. The CDR3 coding sequence is TGCGCCAGCAGCAACGGACTAGCGGGGTACACAGATACGCAGTATTTT. Translating gives CASSNGLAGYTDTQYF. The rearrangement joins TRBV5-1 to TRBJ2-3; 12 bases map to TRBD2. The length of the CDR3 is 16 residues. The V gene's germline CDR1 is SGHRS and CDR2 YFSETQ. V dropped 4 bases and J dropped 2; count of bases not matched to a gene: 5.

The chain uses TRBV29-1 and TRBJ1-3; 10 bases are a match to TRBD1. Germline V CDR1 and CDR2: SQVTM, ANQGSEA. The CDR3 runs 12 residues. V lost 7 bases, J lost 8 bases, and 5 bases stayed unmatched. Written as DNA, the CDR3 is TGCAGCGCCGGACAGGGGGAGCACACCATATATTTT. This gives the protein CSAGQGEHTIYF.

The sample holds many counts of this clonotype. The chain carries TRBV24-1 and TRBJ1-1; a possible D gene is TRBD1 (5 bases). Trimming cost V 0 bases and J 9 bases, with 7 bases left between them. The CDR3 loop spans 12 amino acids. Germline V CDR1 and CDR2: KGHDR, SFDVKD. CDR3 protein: CATSDLDRKAFF. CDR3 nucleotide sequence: TGTGCCACCAGTGATTTGGACAGAAAAGCTTTCTTT.

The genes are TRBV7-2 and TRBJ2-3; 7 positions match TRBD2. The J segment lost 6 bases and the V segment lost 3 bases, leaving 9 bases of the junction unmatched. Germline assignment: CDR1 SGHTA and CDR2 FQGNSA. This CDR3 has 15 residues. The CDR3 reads CASSFLAAIGDTQYF. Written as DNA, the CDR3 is TGTGCCAGCAGCTTCCTAGCGGCCATCGGGGATACGCAGTATTTT.

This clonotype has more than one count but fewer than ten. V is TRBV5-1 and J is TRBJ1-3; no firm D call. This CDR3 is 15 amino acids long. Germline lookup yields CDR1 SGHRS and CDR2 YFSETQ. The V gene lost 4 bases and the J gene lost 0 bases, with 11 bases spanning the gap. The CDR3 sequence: CASSREPHSGNTIYF. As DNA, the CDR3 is TGCGCCAGCAGCCGAGAACCCCACTCTGGAAACACCATATATTTT.

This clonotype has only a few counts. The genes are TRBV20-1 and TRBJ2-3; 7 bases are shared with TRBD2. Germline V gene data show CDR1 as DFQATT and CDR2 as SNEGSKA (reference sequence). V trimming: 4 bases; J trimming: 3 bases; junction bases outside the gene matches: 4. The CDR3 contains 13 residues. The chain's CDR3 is CSANGGGTDTQYF. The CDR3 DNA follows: TGCAGTGCTAACGGCGGGGGAACAGATACGCAGTATTTT.

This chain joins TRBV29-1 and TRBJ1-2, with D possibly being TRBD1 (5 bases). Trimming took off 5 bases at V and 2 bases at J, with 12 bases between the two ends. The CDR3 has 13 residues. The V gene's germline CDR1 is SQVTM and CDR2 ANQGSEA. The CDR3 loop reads CSVYVGANYGYTF. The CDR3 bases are TGCAGCGTTTACGTCGGGGCGAACTATGGCTACACCTTC.

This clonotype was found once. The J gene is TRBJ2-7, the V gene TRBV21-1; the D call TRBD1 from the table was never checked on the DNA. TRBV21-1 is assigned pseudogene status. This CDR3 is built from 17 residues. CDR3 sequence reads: CARGGDRTPNRHYEQYV. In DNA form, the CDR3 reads TGTGCCAGGGGGGGGGATAGGACTCCTAATCGCCATTACGAGCAGTACGTC.